This T cell receptor (beta chain) was recovered during a study of CD8+ T cells in alopecia areata. Study-wide context: Treatment comprised oral tofacitinib, 5 to 10 mg twice daily, in treated patients. Findings and caveats of the study: Normal scalp had lower clonality than lesional scalp, with alopecia totalis/universalis lesions showing this most strongly.

Comments on this clone: The antigen is undetermined.

Sequencing used cDNA as its template, made by extracting RNA and reverse transcribing it. TCRdb's table, derived via immunoSEQ multiplex PCR, lists solely in-frame clones and lacks some. The sample shows over 200,000 clones, around 62% of them seen only once. Germline V gene lookup returns CDR1 MNHNS and CDR2 SASEGT. This CDR3 contains 14 residues. V lost 1 base to trimming and J lost 1 base, with 7 bases between them. This receptor was obtained from a human donor with alopecia areata. This chain joins TRBV6-1 and TRBJ1-1; D may be TRBD1 (5 bases). Sequenced material: CD4+ T cells sorted from blood, taken at week 0. The CDR3 DNA follows: TGTGCCAGCAGTGAAGTTAGGGGGAACACTGAAGCTTTCTTT. Amino acids: CASSEVRGNTEAFF.